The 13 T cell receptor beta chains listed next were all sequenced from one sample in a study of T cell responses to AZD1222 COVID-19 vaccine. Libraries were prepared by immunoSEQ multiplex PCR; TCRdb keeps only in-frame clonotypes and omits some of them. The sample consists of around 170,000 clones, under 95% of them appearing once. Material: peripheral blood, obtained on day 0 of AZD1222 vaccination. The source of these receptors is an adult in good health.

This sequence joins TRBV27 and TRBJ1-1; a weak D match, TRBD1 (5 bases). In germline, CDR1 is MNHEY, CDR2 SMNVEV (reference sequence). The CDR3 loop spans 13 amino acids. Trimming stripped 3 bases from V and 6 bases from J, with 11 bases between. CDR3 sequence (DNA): TGTGCCAGCAGTTTCGGGGGGACGGCTGAAGCTTTCTTT. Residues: CASSFGGTAEAFF.

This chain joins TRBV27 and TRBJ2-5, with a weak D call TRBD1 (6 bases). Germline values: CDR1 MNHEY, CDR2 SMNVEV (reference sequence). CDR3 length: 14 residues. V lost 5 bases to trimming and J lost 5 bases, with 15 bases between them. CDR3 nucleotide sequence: TGTGCCAGCAGTCAGCACAGGGCTGGGGAGACCCAGTACTTC. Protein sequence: CASSQHRAGETQYF.

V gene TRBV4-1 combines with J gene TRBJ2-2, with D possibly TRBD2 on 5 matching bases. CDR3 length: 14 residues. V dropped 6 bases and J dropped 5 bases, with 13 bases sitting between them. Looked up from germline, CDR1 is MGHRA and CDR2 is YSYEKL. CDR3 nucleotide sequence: TGCGCCAGCAGTAAACCCCCGGGAACCGGGGAGCTGTTTTTT. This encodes CASSKPPGTGELFF.

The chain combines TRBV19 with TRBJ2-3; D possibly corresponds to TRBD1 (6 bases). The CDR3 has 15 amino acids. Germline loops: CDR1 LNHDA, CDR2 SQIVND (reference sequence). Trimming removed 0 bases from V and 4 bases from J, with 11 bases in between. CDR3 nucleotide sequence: TGTGCCAGTAGTATAGAACAGGGTTACCCAGATACGCAGTATTTT. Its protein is CASSIEQGYPDTQYF.

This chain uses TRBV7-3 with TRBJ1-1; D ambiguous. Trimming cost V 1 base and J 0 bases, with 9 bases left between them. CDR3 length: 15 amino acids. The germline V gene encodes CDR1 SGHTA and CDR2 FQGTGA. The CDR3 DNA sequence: TGTGCCAGCAGCTTAATGGGAGGGATGAACACTGAAGCTTTCTTT. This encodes CASSLMGGMNTEAFF.

DNA for the CDR3: TGTGCCAGCAGCTCCCCCGACGGGGGTCTCGCGGACGAGCAGTACTTC. Its protein is CASSSPDGGLADEQYF. The chain couples TRBV7-9 to TRBJ2-7, with D possibly TRBD2 on 6 matching bases. The V gene's germline CDR1 is SEHNR and CDR2 FQNEAQ (reference sequence). V was pared by 4 bases and J by 5 bases, with 21 bases between. The CDR3 length is 16 residues.

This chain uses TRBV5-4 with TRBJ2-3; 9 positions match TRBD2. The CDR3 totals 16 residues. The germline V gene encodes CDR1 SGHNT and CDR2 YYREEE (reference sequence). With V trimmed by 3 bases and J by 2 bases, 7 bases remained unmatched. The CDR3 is CASSSATSGPTDTQYF. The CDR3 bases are TGTGCCAGCAGCTCCGCGACTAGCGGCCCCACAGATACGCAGTATTTT.

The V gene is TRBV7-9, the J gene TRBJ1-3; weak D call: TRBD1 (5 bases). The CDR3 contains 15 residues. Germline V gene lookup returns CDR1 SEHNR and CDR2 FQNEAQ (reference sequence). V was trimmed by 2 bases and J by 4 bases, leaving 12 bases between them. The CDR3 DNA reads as TGTGCCAGCAGCTTACACCAGGGACCAGGAAACACCATATATTTT. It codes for CASSLHQGPGNTIYF. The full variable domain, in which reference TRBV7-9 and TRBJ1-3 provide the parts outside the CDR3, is DTGVSQNPRHKITKRGQNVTFRCDPISEHNRLYWYRQTLGQGPEFLTYFQNEAQLEKSRLLSDRFSAERPKGSFSTLEIQRTEQGDSAMYLCASSLHQGPGNTIYFGEGSWLTVV.

This chain's CDR3 is CASNGDGSYEQYF. DNA of the CDR3: TGTGCCAGCAATGGGGACGGTTCCTACGAGCAGTACTTC. The chain combines TRBV6-5 with TRBJ2-7; D may match TRBD1 or TRBD2 (5 bases each). Germline V gene sequence: CDR1 MNHEY, CDR2 SVGAGI. The V end was cut by 7 bases, the J end by 1 base, with 11 bases between. The CDR3 contains 13 residues.

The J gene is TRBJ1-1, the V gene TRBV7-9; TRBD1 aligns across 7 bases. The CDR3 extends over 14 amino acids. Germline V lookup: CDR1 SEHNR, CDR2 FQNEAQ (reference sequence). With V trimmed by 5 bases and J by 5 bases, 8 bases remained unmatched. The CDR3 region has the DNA TGTGCCAGCAGCATCCGGACAGGAGGGACTGAAGCTTTCTTT. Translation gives CASSIRTGGTEAFF.

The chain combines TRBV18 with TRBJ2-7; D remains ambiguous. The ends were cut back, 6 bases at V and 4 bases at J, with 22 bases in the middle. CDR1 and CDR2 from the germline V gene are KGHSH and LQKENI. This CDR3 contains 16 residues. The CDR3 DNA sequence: TGTGCCAGCTCCACGGCGAAGGGAAAAAACGGTTACGAGCAGTACTTC. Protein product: CASSTAKGKNGYEQYF. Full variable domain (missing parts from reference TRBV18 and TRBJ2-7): NAGVMQNPRHLVRRRGQEARLRCSPMKGHSHVYWYRQLPEEGLKFMVYLQKENIIDESGMPKERFSAEFPKEGPSILRIQQVVRGDSAAYFCASSTAKGKNGYEQYFGPGTRLTVT.

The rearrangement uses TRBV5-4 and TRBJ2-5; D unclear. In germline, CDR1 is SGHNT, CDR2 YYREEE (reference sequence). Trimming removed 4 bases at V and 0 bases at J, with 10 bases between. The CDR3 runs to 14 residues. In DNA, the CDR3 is TGTGCCAGCAGCGGTTCAGTTCACCAAGAGACCCAGTACTTC. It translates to CASSGSVHQETQYF.

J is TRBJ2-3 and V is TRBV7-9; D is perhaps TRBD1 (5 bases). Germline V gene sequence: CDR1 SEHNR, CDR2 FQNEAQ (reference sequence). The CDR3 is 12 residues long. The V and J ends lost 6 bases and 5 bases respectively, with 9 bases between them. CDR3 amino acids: CASRSTGDTQYF. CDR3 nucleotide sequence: TGTGCCAGCAGATCAACAGGAGATACGCAGTATTTT.